The rows below give T cell receptor beta chains drawn from one sample of a study of neurological immune-mediated disorders. Using its own MiXCR run on the 5' RACE reads, TCRdb lists one record per CDR3 protein. The sample holds 50,000 to 80,000 distinct CDR3 sequences; less than 5.5% are singletons and the top ten take 6.9%. Sequenced: PBMCs. These receptors all come from a man in his thirties or forties with multiple sclerosis. The CDR3 runs from the conserved cysteine through the conserved F or W. D genes are given only for firm matches. Clone size, where shown, is once, few, many, or a class for clones that have expanded.

len: 13
j_gene: TRBJ1-2
v_gene: TRBV19
d_gene: .
abundance: .
CDR3aa: CASSIQGWYGYTF
CDR3nt: TGTGCCAGTAGTATACAGGGTTGGTATGGCTACACCTTC

len: 14
j_gene: TRBJ2-5
v_gene: TRBV7-2
d_gene: .
abundance: many
CDR3aa: CASSLGGTQETQYF
CDR3nt: TGTGCCAGCAGCTTAGGGGGGACCCAAGAGACCCAGTACTTC

len: 12
j_gene: TRBJ2-1
v_gene: TRBV5-1
d_gene: .
abundance: .
CDR3aa: CASSLLAPEQFF
CDR3nt: TGCGCCAGCAGCTTGCTAGCGCCTGAGCAGTTCTTC

len: 15
j_gene: TRBJ1-4
v_gene: TRBV7-9
d_gene: .
abundance: many
CDR3aa: CASTPLGSGGEKLFF
CDR3nt: TGTGCCAGCACCCCCCTGGGGTCTGGCGGTGAAAAACTGTTTTTT

len: 18
j_gene: TRBJ1-3
v_gene: TRBV7-2
d_gene: TRBD1
abundance: many
CDR3aa: CASSFGLRDRSSGNTIYF
CDR3nt: TGTGCCAGCAGCTTCGGTTTACGGGACAGGTCCTCTGGAAACACCATATATTTT

len: 13
j_gene: TRBJ1-1
v_gene: TRBV5-1
d_gene: TRBD1
abundance: many
CDR3aa: CASSKGGTAGAFF
CDR3nt: TGCGCCAGCAGCAAAGGGGGGACAGCGGGAGCTTTCTTT

len: 17
j_gene: TRBJ2-3
v_gene: TRBV7-8
d_gene: .
abundance: many
CDR3aa: CASSRQRLGISTDTQYF
CDR3nt: TGTGCCAGCAGCCGACAGAGACTAGGAATCAGCACAGATACGCAGTATTTT

len: 19
j_gene: TRBJ2-5
v_gene: TRBV29-1
d_gene: TRBD2
abundance: many
CDR3aa: CSVNQFGTSGGMVGETQYF
CDR3nt: TGCAGCGTAAACCAGTTCGGGACTAGCGGGGGAATGGTGGGAGAGACCCAGTACTTC

len: 13
j_gene: TRBJ1-2
v_gene: TRBV14
d_gene: .
abundance: .
CDR3aa: CASSPTETYGYTF
CDR3nt: TGTGCCAGCAGCCCGACGGAAACCTATGGCTACACCTTC

len: 14
j_gene: TRBJ2-3
v_gene: TRBV7-2
d_gene: TRBD2
abundance: few
CDR3aa: CASMAGGDLDTQYF
CDR3nt: TGTGCCAGCATGGCGGGGGGCGATCTGGATACGCAGTATTTT

len: 15
j_gene: TRBJ1-4
v_gene: TRBV20-1
d_gene: .
abundance: many
CDR3aa: CSARDLTATNEKLFF
CDR3nt: TGCAGTGCTAGAGATTTAACGGCAACTAATGAAAAACTGTTTTTT

len: 19
j_gene: TRBJ2-2
v_gene: TRBV4-1
d_gene: TRBD1
abundance: many
CDR3aa: CASSHRLITGVGNTGELFF
CDR3nt: TGCGCCAGCAGCCATCGCCTCATTACAGGGGTGGGTAACACCGGGGAGCTGTTTTTT

len: 14
j_gene: TRBJ1-2
v_gene: TRBV7-2
d_gene: .
abundance: many
CDR3aa: CASSLLWGEGGYTF
CDR3nt: TGTGCCAGCAGCTTATTATGGGGGGAGGGTGGCTACACCTTC

len: 16
j_gene: TRBJ2-3
v_gene: TRBV4-1
d_gene: TRBD2
abundance: many
CDR3aa: CASSQGFRREADTQYF
CDR3nt: TGCGCCAGCAGCCAAGGGTTTAGGCGGGAGGCGGATACGCAGTATTTT

len: 15
j_gene: TRBJ2-1
v_gene: TRBV5-6
d_gene: TRBD1
abundance: few
CDR3aa: CASNRDRGLYNEQFF
CDR3nt: TGTGCCAGCAACAGGGACAGGGGGCTTTACAATGAGCAGTTCTTC

len: 14
j_gene: TRBJ1-6
v_gene: TRBV5-8
d_gene: .
abundance: many
CDR3aa: CASSLGHGNSPLHF
CDR3nt: TGTGCCAGCAGCTTGGGACATGGGAATTCACCCCTCCACTTT

len: 16
j_gene: TRBJ2-3
v_gene: TRBV9
d_gene: TRBD2
abundance: many
CDR3aa: CASSVVGGGAEDTQYF
CDR3nt: TGTGCCAGCAGCGTAGTAGGCGGGGGGGCCGAAGATACGCAGTATTTT

len: 16
j_gene: TRBJ2-7
v_gene: TRBV10-3
d_gene: .
abundance: .
CDR3aa: CAISEMDISSSYEQYF
CDR3nt: TGTGCCATCAGTGAAATGGACATCTCGAGCTCCTACGAGCAGTACTTC

len: 14
j_gene: TRBJ2-7
v_gene: TRBV7-9
d_gene: .
abundance: many
CDR3aa: CASSSGTGAGEQYF
CDR3nt: TGTGCCAGCAGCTCCGGGACGGGGGCAGGGGAGCAGTACTTC

len: 14
j_gene: TRBJ2-2
v_gene: TRBV29-1
d_gene: .
abundance: many
CDR3aa: CSVGGLGAGGELFF
CDR3nt: TGCAGCGTTGGGGGCCTCGGGGCAGGCGGGGAGCTGTTTTTT

len: 15
j_gene: TRBJ1-2
v_gene: TRBV6-5
d_gene: .
abundance: many
CDR3aa: CASSPIPSRNYGYTF
CDR3nt: TGTGCCAGCAGTCCCATTCCATCACGTAACTATGGCTACACCTTC

len: 13
j_gene: TRBJ1-1
v_gene: TRBV3-1
d_gene: .
abundance: .
CDR3aa: CASSLKRNTEAFF
CDR3nt: TGTGCCAGCAGCCTTAAAAGGAACACTGAAGCTTTCTTT

len: 14
j_gene: TRBJ1-1
v_gene: TRBV5-8
d_gene: .
abundance: many
CDR3aa: CASSFEDSLTEAFF
CDR3nt: TGTGCCAGCAGCTTCGAGGACAGCCTCACTGAAGCTTTCTTT

len: 14
j_gene: TRBJ1-2
v_gene: TRBV6-6
d_gene: TRBD1
abundance: many
CDR3aa: CASSRDRINYGYTF
CDR3nt: TGTGCCAGCAGTCGGGACAGGATTAACTATGGCTACACCTTC

len: 14
j_gene: TRBJ1-2
v_gene: TRBV29-1
d_gene: TRBD1
abundance: .
CDR3aa: CSVRTGTGDYGYTF
CDR3nt: TGCAGCGTTCGTACCGGGACAGGGGACTATGGCTACACCTTC

len: 16
j_gene: TRBJ2-1
v_gene: TRBV20-1
d_gene: TRBD2
abundance: many
CDR3aa: CSASTAGGFGDNEQFF
CDR3nt: TGCAGTGCTAGCACAGCGGGGGGTTTCGGGGACAATGAGCAGTTCTTC

len: 12
j_gene: TRBJ2-4
v_gene: TRBV2
d_gene: .
abundance: few
CDR3aa: CASTGRGGIQYF
CDR3nt: TGTGCCAGCACGGGCAGGGGAGGCATTCAGTACTTC

len: 13
j_gene: TRBJ2-3
v_gene: TRBV7-9
d_gene: .
abundance: .
CDR3aa: CASRARLTDTQYF
CDR3nt: TGTGCCAGCCGGGCCAGATTAACAGATACGCAGTATTTT

len: 14
j_gene: TRBJ2-7
v_gene: TRBV7-9
d_gene: .
abundance: few
CDR3aa: CASSLTWSSNEQYF
CDR3nt: TGTGCCAGCAGCTTAACATGGAGCAGCAACGAGCAGTACTTC

len: 14
j_gene: TRBJ2-1
v_gene: TRBV30
d_gene: .
abundance: .
CDR3aa: CAWTTDLGRNEQFF
CDR3nt: TGTGCCTGGACCACAGACCTCGGGCGGAATGAGCAGTTCTTC

len: 16
j_gene: TRBJ2-1
v_gene: TRBV5-6
d_gene: .
abundance: many
CDR3aa: CASTLPGTESSNEQFF
CDR3nt: TGTGCCAGCACCCTGCCAGGGACCGAGAGTTCCAATGAGCAGTTCTTC

len: 15
j_gene: TRBJ2-7
v_gene: TRBV5-1
d_gene: TRBD2
abundance: many
CDR3aa: CASSLGSGGAYEQYF
CDR3nt: TGCGCCAGCAGCTTGGGTAGCGGGGGGGCGTACGAGCAGTACTTC

len: 15
j_gene: TRBJ1-6
v_gene: TRBV4-2
d_gene: .
abundance: many
CDR3aa: CASSQEVDRNSPLHF
CDR3nt: TGTGCCAGCAGCCAAGAAGTTGACAGGAATTCACCCCTCCACTTT

len: 12
j_gene: TRBJ1-5
v_gene: TRBV12-3/TRBV12-4
d_gene: .
abundance: many
CDR3aa: CASSVGNQPQHF
CDR3nt: TGTGCCAGCAGTGTCGGTAATCAGCCCCAGCATTTT

len: 16
j_gene: TRBJ2-1
v_gene: TRBV3-1
d_gene: .
abundance: many
CDR3aa: CASSHGLVVSYNEQFF
CDR3nt: TGTGCCAGCAGCCACGGGCTAGTGGTCTCCTACAATGAGCAGTTCTTC

len: 18
j_gene: TRBJ2-1
v_gene: TRBV20-1
d_gene: TRBD1
abundance: many
CDR3aa: CSARIPRTGKGSYNEQFF
CDR3nt: TGCAGTGCTAGAATCCCCCGGACAGGGAAGGGGTCCTACAATGAGCAGTTCTTC

len: 14
j_gene: TRBJ1-2
v_gene: TRBV6-6
d_gene: TRBD1
abundance: many
CDR3aa: CASIKRDSSYGYTF
CDR3nt: TGTGCCAGCATTAAACGGGACAGCTCCTATGGCTACACCTTC

len: 15
j_gene: TRBJ2-3
v_gene: TRBV6-1
d_gene: .
abundance: many
CDR3aa: CASSEMTSGADTQYF
CDR3nt: TGTGCCAGCAGTGAGATGACTAGTGGCGCAGATACGCAGTATTTT

len: 14
j_gene: TRBJ2-2
v_gene: TRBV7-2
d_gene: .
abundance: many
CDR3aa: CATRGRLNTGELFF
CDR3nt: TGTGCCACCCGGGGACGGCTTAACACCGGGGAGCTGTTTTTT

len: 18
j_gene: TRBJ1-4
v_gene: TRBV7-6
d_gene: TRBD1
abundance: few
CDR3aa: CASSLVGGQGSPDEKLFF
CDR3nt: TGTGCCAGCAGCTTGGTGGGGGGACAGGGTAGTCCCGATGAAAAACTGTTTTTT

len: 12
j_gene: TRBJ1-2
v_gene: TRBV7-9
d_gene: .
abundance: many
CDR3aa: CASSLINYGYTF
CDR3nt: TGTGCCAGCAGCTTGATCAACTATGGCTACACCTTC

len: 13
j_gene: TRBJ1-1
v_gene: TRBV4-1
d_gene: TRBD1
abundance: many
CDR3aa: CASSQERGTGTFF
CDR3nt: TGCGCCAGCAGCCAAGAGAGGGGGACAGGGACTTTCTTT

len: 13
j_gene: TRBJ2-6
v_gene: TRBV6-6
d_gene: .
abundance: many
CDR3aa: CASTSSGANVLTF
CDR3nt: TGTGCCAGCACAAGCTCTGGGGCCAACGTCCTGACTTTC

len: 19
j_gene: TRBJ1-1
v_gene: TRBV25-1
d_gene: .
abundance: few
CDR3aa: CASSEYSPWVGRQNTEAFF
CDR3nt: TGTGCCAGCAGTGAATATTCACCGTGGGTCGGACGGCAGAACACTGAAGCTTTCTTT

len: 15
j_gene: TRBJ1-1
v_gene: TRBV5-1
d_gene: .
abundance: many
CDR3aa: CASSLGGTTNTEAFF
CDR3nt: TGCGCCAGCAGCTTGGGGGGGACTACTAACACTGAAGCTTTCTTT

len: 15
j_gene: TRBJ1-3
v_gene: TRBV7-6
d_gene: .
abundance: many
CDR3aa: CASSLARARGNTIYF
CDR3nt: TGTGCCAGCAGCCTCGCCAGGGCGCGGGGAAACACCATATATTTT

len: 14
j_gene: TRBJ1-6
v_gene: TRBV12-3/TRBV12-4
d_gene: .
abundance: many
CDR3aa: CATRGGTENSPLNF
CDR3nt: TGTGCCACCAGAGGCGGGACCGAGAATTCACCCCTCAACTTT

len: 14
j_gene: TRBJ2-5
v_gene: TRBV9
d_gene: .
abundance: many
CDR3aa: CASSVTGHGRDQYF
CDR3nt: TGTGCCAGCAGCGTAACGGGGCACGGCAGGGACCAGTACTTC

len: 16
j_gene: TRBJ2-1
v_gene: TRBV14
d_gene: .
abundance: many
CDR3aa: CASSRSPGPGYNEQFF
CDR3nt: TGTGCCAGCAGCCGATCGCCGGGACCCGGGTACAATGAGCAGTTCTTC

len: 14
j_gene: TRBJ1-2
v_gene: TRBV7-9
d_gene: .
abundance: many
CDR3aa: CASSLGRENYGYTF
CDR3nt: TGTGCCAGCAGCTTGGGGCGTGAAAACTATGGCTACACCTTC

len: 14
j_gene: TRBJ1-1
v_gene: TRBV6-5
d_gene: .
abundance: .
CDR3aa: CASSYWSANTEAFF
CDR3nt: TGTGCCAGCAGTTACTGGTCTGCGAACACTGAAGCTTTCTTT

len: 15
j_gene: TRBJ1-1
v_gene: TRBV5-1
d_gene: .
abundance: many
CDR3aa: CASSLARAANTEAFF
CDR3nt: TGCGCCAGCAGCTTGGCCAGGGCCGCGAACACTGAAGCTTTCTTT

len: 13
j_gene: TRBJ2-3
v_gene: TRBV5-1
d_gene: .
abundance: many
CDR3aa: CASSLVGGDTQYF
CDR3nt: TGCGCCAGCAGCTTGGTTGGGGGAGATACGCAGTATTTT

len: 16
j_gene: TRBJ2-1
v_gene: TRBV7-2
d_gene: TRBD2
abundance: .
CDR3aa: CASSSPRRGEQNEQFF
CDR3nt: TGTGCCAGCAGCTCCCCCCGGCGGGGGGAGCAGAATGAGCAGTTCTTC

len: 16
j_gene: TRBJ2-3
v_gene: TRBV20-1
d_gene: TRBD1
abundance: many
CDR3aa: CSARVGQPISTDTQYF
CDR3nt: TGCAGTGCTAGAGTGGGACAGCCTATTAGCACAGATACGCAGTATTTT